These 15 T cell receptor beta chains were sequenced from one sample in a study of T cell changes during pregnancy in multiple sclerosis. TCRdb keeps only in-frame clones here, not all; method: immunoSEQ multiplex PCR. The data show 25,000 to 35,000 clones, about 91% seen once. This material consisted of peripheral blood, taken in the first trimester of pregnancy. All receptors derive from a female donor in good health, enrolled as a control in a pregnancy study.

The chain recombines TRBV25-1 with TRBJ2-4; no clear D. V lost 1 base and J 0 bases, leaving 7 bases between the germline ends. The CDR3 spans 15 residues. The germline gives CDR1 MGHDK, CDR2 SYGVNS. CDR3 in amino acids: CASSEFAGAKNIQYF. The CDR3 nucleotides are TGTGCCAGCAGTGAATTCGCAGGAGCCAAAAACATTCAGTACTTC.

This chain uses TRBV6-6 with TRBJ1-1; tentatively, D is TRBD1 (6 bases). The CDR3 totals 15 residues. V was clipped by 7 bases and J by 0 bases, with 15 bases between them. The germline V gene encodes CDR1 MNHNY and CDR2 SVGAGI (reference sequence). The CDR3 region has the DNA TGTGCCAGCAACATAAAGGGGGTGCTGAACACTGAAGCTTTCTTT. This translates into CASNIKGVLNTEAFF.

The J gene is TRBJ2-3, the V gene TRBV7-9, with 10 bases matching TRBD1. Trimming at V came to 5 bases and at J to 6 bases, leaving 5 bases not matched to a gene. This CDR3 is 14 amino acids long. The germline V gene encodes CDR1 SEHNR and CDR2 FQNEAQ (reference sequence). Here the CDR3 DNA reads TGTGCCAGCAGCACGGGGACAGGGGCGGATACGCAGTATTTT. It translates to CASSTGTGADTQYF.

V gene TRBV7-8 combines with J gene TRBJ1-1, with 9 positions matching TRBD1. The CDR3 length is 16 residues. Germline assignment: CDR1 SGHVS and CDR2 FQNEAQ. J gave up 1 base and V 5 bases, and 8 bases lay outside the gene matches. The CDR3 protein is CASSRRPGQGNTEAFF. Written as DNA, the CDR3 is TGTGCCAGCAGCCGTCGGCCGGGACAGGGGAACACTGAAGCTTTCTTT.

The CDR3 protein is CASSIGGTEAFF. CDR3 sequence (DNA): TGCGCCAGCAGTATCGGAGGCACTGAAGCTTTCTTT. The chain links TRBV10-2 to TRBJ1-1; the D is unclear. V lost 5 bases, J lost 4 bases, and 8 bases lay in between. CDR1 is WSHSY and CDR2 is SAAADI in the germline V gene. The CDR3 sequence is 12 residues long.

The V and J genes are TRBV28 and TRBJ2-5, with 7 bases that match TRBD2. From germline, CDR1 is MDHEN and CDR2 SYDVKM. CDR3 length: 12 residues. Trimming at V came to 6 bases and at J to 6 bases, leaving 4 bases not matched to a gene. CDR3 protein: CASRRDYQTQYF. The CDR3 DNA reads TGTGCCAGCAGACGGGACTACCAGACCCAGTACTTC.

The chain couples TRBV25-1 to TRBJ2-7; TRBD1 matches 8 bases. CDR3 length equals 13 residues. The V gene end was trimmed by 3 bases and the J gene end by 6 bases; junction bases not matched to a gene: 4. CDR1 and CDR2 (germline): MGHDK, SYGVNS. The CDR3 spells CASSEVDRGEQYF. CDR3 nucleotides: TGTGCCAGCAGTGAGGTTGACAGGGGCGAGCAGTACTTC.

The chain is built from TRBV15 and TRBJ2-3; TRBD2 is a possible D gene (5 bases). The length of the CDR3 is 14 residues. From germline, CDR1 is LNHNV and CDR2 YYDKDF (reference sequence). The ends were cut back, 3 bases at V and 1 base at J, with 8 bases in the middle. The CDR3, as DNA: TGTGCCACCAGCAGCCTCGGGGGCACAGATACGCAGTATTTT. Translating it yields CATSSLGGTDTQYF.

The chain couples TRBV5-1 to TRBJ2-5, with no clear D. The last part of the DNA fits TRBJ2-7 better; the J call may be wrong. CDR1 is SGHRS, CDR2 YFSETQ, per germline. CDR3 length: 10 residues. CDR3 region: CASSLSEQYF. The CDR3 bases are TGCGCCAGCAGCTTGAGCGAGCAGTACTTC.

This clone was seen just once. The genes are TRBV19 and TRBJ2-7, with 15 positions matching TRBD2. The CDR3 is made up of 17 amino acids. Germline V gives CDR1 LNHDA, CDR2 SQIVND (reference sequence). The V gene end was trimmed by 4 bases and the J gene end by 2 bases; junction bases not matched to a gene: 6. CDR3 nucleotide sequence: TGTGCCAGTAGTACCGGGACTAGCGGGAGGAACGCCTACGAGCAGTACTTC. Translating it yields CASSTGTSGRNAYEQYF.

V and J are TRBV6-5 and TRBJ2-5, with D possibly matching TRBD2 (6 bases). Germline loops: CDR1 MNHEY, CDR2 SVGAGI. The CDR3 runs to 15 residues. Trimming shortened V by 0 bases and J by 4 bases, and 12 bases separated the two germline ends. This CDR3 is CASSYSAAGGETQYF. As DNA, the CDR3 is TGTGCCAGCAGTTACTCCGCGGCCGGGGGAGAGACCCAGTACTTC.

The V call is TRBV5-1, the J call TRBJ2-3, with 7 bases matching TRBD1. Per germline, CDR1 SGHRS and CDR2 YFSETQ. V was pared by 4 bases and J by 0 bases, with 8 bases of the junction left unmatched. The CDR3 totals 16 residues. CDR3 amino acids: CASSETGSQSTDTQYF. CDR3 nucleotide sequence: TGCGCCAGCAGCGAGACAGGGTCTCAGAGCACAGATACGCAGTATTTT.

The V gene is TRBV30, the J gene TRBJ1-1; 7 positions match TRBD1. With V trimmed by 3 bases and J by 5 bases, 9 bases remained unmatched. Germline assignment: CDR1 GTSNPN and CDR2 SVGIG (reference sequence). This CDR3 comprises 14 residues. The DNA for the CDR3 is TGTGCCTGGAGCAGGGGGGATTTCGGTACTGAAGCTTTCTTT. The encoded protein is CAWSRGDFGTEAFF.

V gene TRBV9 combines with J gene TRBJ2-7; 8 bases map to TRBD1. V lost 0 bases and J lost 4; bases outside the gene matches: 3. Germline V CDR1 and CDR2: SGDLS, YYNGEE. The CDR3 sequence is 14 residues long. The CDR3 region is CASSVGRGPYEQYF. CDR3 bases: TGTGCCAGCAGCGTAGGCAGGGGGCCATACGAGCAGTACTTC.

The V call is TRBV9, the J call TRBJ2-5; D remains unclear. The CDR3 length is 13 residues. CDR1 and CDR2 (germline): SGDLS, YYNGEE. Between the trimmed V and J ends, which lost 0 bases and 4 bases, there was a span of 7 bases. The CDR3 reads CASSVASRETQYF. In DNA form, the CDR3 reads TGTGCCAGCAGCGTAGCTAGTCGAGAGACCCAGTACTTC.